This T cell receptor (beta chain) emerged from a study of OX40 agonist ivuxolimab in advanced cancers. Study-level background: In this cohort, patients received ivuxolimab, an agonistic anti-OX40 (CD134) antibody. Age averaged around 58 years (range roughly 20 to 90), and roughly 80% were male.

Study-wide findings and caveats: Relative to CD4+ cells, CD8+ T cells on average had more expanded clones. Partly responding patients at 0.1-3.0 mg/kg showed some of the smallest clonal expansion.

The V and J ends lost 0 bases and 0 bases respectively, with 9 bases between them. Looked up from germline, CDR1 is MGHRA and CDR2 is YSYEKL. This CDR3 contains 16 residues. Sequenced by immunoSEQ multiplex PCR; TCRdb stores in-frame clones only, minus some. This repertoire shows about 80,000 clones, around 90% found once; its top ten account for roughly 0.44%. Comments on this clone: Antigen specificity is unknown.

The clonotype originates from an adult with an advanced solid tumor such as melanoma, head and neck, liver or kidney cancer. The rearrangement links TRBV4-1 to TRBJ1-5; D is unclear. Sequencing was performed on CD4+ or CD8+ T cells sorted from blood, taken in a trial of the OX40 agonist ivuxolimab. This chain's CDR3 is CASSQEGHPSNQPQHF. In DNA, the CDR3 is TGCGCCAGCAGCCAAGAAGGGCACCCTAGCAATCAGCCCCAGCATTTT.